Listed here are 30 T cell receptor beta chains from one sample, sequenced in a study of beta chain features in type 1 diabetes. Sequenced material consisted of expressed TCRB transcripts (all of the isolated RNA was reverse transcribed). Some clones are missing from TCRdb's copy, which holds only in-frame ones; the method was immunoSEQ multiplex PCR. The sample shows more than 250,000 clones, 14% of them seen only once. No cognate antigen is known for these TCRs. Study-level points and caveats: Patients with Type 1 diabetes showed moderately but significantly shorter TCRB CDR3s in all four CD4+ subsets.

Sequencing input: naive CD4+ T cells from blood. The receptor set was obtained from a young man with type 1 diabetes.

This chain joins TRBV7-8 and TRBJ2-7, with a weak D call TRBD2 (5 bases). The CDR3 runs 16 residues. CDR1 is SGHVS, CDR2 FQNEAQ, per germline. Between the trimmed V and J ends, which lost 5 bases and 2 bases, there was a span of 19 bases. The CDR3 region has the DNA TGTGCCAGCAGCACCGTCGGCGGCGGGCGGGCCTACGAGCAGTACTTC. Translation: CASSTVGGGRAYEQYF.

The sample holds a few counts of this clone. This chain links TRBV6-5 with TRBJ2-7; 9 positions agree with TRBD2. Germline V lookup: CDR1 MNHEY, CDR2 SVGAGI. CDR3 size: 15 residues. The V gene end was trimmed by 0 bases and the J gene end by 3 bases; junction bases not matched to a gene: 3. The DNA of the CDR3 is TGTGCCAGCAGTTACTCCCTTAGCGGGAGCTACGAGCAGTACTTC. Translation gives CASSYSLSGSYEQYF.

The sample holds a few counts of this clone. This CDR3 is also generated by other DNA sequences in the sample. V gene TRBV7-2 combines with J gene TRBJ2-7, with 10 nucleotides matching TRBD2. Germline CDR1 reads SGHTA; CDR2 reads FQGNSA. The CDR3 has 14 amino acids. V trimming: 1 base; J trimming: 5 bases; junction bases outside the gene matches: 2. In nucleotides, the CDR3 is TGTGCCAGCAGCTTAGTTCTAGCGGGAGACGAGCAGTACTTC. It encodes CASSLVLAGDEQYF. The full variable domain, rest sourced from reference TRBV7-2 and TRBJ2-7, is GAGVSQSPSNKVTEKGKDVELRCDPISGHTALYWYRQSLGQGLEFLIYFQGNSAPDKSGLPSDRFSAERTGGSVSTLTIQRTQQEDSAVYLCASSLVLAGDEQYFGPGTRLTVT.

For the CDR3, the DNA is TGCGCCAGCAGCTTGAGAGGGGGAAACTCCTACAATGAGCAGTTCTTC. Translated: CASSLRGGNSYNEQFF. This sequence joins TRBV5-1 and TRBJ2-1; D may be TRBD1 (6 bases). Germline V gene data show CDR1 as SGHRS and CDR2 as YFSETQ. Between the trimmed V and J ends, which lost 1 base and 0 bases, there was a span of 11 bases. There are 16 residues in the CDR3.

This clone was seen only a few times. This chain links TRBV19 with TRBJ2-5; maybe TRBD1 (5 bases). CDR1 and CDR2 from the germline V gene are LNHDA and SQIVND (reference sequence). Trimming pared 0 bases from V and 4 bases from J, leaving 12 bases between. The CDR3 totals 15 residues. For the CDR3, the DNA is TGTGCCAGTAGTATAGAAGACGACAGAAGAGAGACCCAGTACTTC. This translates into CASSIEDDRRETQYF.

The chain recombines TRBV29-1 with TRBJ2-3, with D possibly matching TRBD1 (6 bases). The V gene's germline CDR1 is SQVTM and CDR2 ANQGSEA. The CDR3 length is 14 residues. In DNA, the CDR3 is TGCACCGTCGAGGGGGTTAAGGGCTCAGATACGCAGTATTTT. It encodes CTVEGVKGSDTQYF.

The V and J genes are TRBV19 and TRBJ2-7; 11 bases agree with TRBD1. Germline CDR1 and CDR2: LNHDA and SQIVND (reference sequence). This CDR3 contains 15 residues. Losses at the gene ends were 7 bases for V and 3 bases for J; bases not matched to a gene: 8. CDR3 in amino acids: CASTRTGGGIYEQYF. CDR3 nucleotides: TGTGCCAGTACGCGGACAGGGGGCGGTATCTACGAGCAGTACTTC.

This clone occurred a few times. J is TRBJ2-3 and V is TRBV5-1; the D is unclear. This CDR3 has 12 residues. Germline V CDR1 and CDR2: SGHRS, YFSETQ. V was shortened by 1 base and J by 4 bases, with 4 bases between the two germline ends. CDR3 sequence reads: CASSLPADTQYF. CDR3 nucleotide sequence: TGCGCCAGCAGCTTGCCAGCAGATACGCAGTATTTT.

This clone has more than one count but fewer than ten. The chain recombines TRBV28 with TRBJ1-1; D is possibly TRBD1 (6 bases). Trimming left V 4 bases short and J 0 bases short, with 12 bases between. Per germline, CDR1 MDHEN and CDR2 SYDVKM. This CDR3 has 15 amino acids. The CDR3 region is CASSSQGQMNTEAFF. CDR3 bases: TGTGCCAGCAGTTCACAGGGCCAAATGAACACTGAAGCTTTCTTT.

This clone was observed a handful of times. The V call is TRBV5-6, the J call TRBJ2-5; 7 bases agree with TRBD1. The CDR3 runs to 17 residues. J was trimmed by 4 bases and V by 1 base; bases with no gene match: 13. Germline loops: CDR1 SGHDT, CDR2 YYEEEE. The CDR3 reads CASSLTVTGKWGETQYF. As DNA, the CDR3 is TGTGCCAGCAGCTTGACGGTGACAGGGAAGTGGGGAGAGACCCAGTACTTC.

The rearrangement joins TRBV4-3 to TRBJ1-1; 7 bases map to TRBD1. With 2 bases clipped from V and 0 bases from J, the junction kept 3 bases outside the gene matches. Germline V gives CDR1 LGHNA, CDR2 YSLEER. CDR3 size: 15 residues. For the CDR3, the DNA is TGCGCCAGCAGCCAACCCGGGACAGTGAACACTGAAGCTTTCTTT. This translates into CASSQPGTVNTEAFF.

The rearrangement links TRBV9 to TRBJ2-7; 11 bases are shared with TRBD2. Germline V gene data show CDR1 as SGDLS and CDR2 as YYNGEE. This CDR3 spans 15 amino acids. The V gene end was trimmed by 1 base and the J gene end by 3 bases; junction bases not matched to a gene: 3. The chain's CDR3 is CASSVTSGGYYEQYF. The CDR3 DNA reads TGTGCCAGCAGCGTAACTAGCGGGGGCTACTACGAGCAGTACTTC.

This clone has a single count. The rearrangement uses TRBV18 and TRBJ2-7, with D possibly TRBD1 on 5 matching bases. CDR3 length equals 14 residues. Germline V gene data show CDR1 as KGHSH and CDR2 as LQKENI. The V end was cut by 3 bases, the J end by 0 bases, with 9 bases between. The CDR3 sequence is CASSPRTSSYEQYF. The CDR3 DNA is TGTGCCAGCTCACCTAGGACAAGCTCCTACGAGCAGTACTTC.

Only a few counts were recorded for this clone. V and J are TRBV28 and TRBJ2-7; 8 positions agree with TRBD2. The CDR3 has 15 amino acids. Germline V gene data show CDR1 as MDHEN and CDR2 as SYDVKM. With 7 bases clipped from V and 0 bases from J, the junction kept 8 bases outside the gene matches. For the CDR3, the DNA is TGTGCCAGCACAACGGGGGGGACTAGCTCCTACGAGCAGTACTTC. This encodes CASTTGGTSSYEQYF.

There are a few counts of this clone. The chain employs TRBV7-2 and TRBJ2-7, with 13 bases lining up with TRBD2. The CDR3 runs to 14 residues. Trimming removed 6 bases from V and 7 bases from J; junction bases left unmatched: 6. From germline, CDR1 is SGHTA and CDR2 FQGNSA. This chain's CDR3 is CASRRTSGRREQYF. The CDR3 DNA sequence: TGTGCCAGCAGACGGACTAGCGGGAGACGGGAGCAGTACTTC. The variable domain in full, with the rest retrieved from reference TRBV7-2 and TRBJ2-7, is GAGVSQSPSNKVTEKGKDVELRCDPISGHTALYWYRQSLGQGLEFLIYFQGNSAPDKSGLPSDRFSAERTGGSVSTLTIQRTQQEDSAVYLCASRRTSGRREQYFGPGTRLTVT.

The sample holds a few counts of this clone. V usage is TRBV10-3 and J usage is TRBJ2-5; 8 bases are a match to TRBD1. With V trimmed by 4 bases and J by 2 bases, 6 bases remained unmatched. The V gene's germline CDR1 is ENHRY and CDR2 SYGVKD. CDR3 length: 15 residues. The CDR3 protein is CAISGPGTGQETQYF. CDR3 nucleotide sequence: TGTGCCATCAGTGGGCCCGGGACAGGTCAAGAGACCCAGTACTTC.

The CDR3 nucleotides read TGTGCCAGCAGCGTAAATCAGGGGATGAACACTGAAGCTTTCTTT. Protein product: CASSVNQGMNTEAFF. The chain recombines TRBV9 with TRBJ1-1; D perhaps matches TRBD1 (6 bases). V was pared by 1 base and J by 0 bases, with 10 bases between. CDR1 and CDR2 from the germline V gene are SGDLS and YYNGEE. CDR3 length: 15 amino acids.

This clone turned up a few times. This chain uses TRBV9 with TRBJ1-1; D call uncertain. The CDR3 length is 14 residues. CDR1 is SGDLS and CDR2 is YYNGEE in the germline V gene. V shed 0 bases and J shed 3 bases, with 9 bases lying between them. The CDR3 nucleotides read TGTGCCAGCAGCGTAGATCCGGCGGACACTGAAGCTTTCTTT. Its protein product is CASSVDPADTEAFF.

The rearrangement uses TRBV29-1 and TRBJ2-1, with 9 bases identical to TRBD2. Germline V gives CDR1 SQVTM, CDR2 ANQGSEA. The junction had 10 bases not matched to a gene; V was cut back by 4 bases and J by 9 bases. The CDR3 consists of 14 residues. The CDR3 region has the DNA TGCAGCGTTGGGCGGGGGGGTGTTAGCGGTGAGCAGTTCTTC. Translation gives CSVGRGGVSGEQFF.

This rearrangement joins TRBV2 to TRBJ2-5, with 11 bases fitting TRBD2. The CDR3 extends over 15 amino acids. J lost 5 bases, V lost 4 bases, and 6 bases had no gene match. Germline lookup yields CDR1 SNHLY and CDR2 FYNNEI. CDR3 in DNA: TGTGCCAGCAGTGCCCTAGCGGGAGGAGGGGAGACCCAGTACTTC. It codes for CASSALAGGGETQYF.

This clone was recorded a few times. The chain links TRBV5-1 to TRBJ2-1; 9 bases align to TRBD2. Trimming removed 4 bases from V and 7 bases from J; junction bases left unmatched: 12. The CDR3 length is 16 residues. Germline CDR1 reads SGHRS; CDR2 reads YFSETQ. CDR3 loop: CASSPPGGRATNEQFF. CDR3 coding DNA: TGCGCCAGCAGCCCCCCGGGCGGGAGGGCCACGAATGAGCAGTTCTTC.

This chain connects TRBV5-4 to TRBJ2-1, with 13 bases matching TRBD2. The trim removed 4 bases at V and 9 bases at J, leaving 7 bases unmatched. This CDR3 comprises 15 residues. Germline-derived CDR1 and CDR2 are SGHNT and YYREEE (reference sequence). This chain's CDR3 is CASSRTSGSGREQFF. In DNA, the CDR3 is TGTGCCAGCAGCCGGACTAGCGGGAGTGGTCGTGAGCAGTTCTTC.

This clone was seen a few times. CDR3 sequence: CASSPYQETQYF. DNA for the CDR3: TGTGCCAGCAGCCCATACCAAGAGACCCAGTACTTC. This chain uses TRBV5-5 with TRBJ2-5, with no clear D. This CDR3 spans 12 amino acids. The V gene lost 4 bases and the J gene lost 0 bases, with 4 bases spanning the gap. Germline loops: CDR1 SGHKS, CDR2 YYEKEE (reference sequence).

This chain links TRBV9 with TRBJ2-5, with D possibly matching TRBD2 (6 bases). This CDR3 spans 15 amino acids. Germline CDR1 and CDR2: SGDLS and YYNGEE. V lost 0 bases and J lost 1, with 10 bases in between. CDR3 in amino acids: CASSVDGGTQETQYF. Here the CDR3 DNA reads TGTGCCAGCAGCGTAGATGGAGGGACCCAAGAGACCCAGTACTTC.

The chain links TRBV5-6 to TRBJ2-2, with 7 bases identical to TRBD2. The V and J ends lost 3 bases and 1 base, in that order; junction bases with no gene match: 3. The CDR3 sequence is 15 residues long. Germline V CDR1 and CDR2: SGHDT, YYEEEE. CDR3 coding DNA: TGTGCCAGCAGCTCCACTAGCGAGAACACCGGGGAGCTGTTTTTT. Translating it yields CASSSTSENTGELFF.

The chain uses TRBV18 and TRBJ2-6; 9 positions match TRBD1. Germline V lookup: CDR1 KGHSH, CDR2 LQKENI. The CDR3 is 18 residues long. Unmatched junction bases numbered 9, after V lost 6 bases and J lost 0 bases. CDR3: CASSLQKTGGSGANVLTF. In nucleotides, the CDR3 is TGTGCCAGCTCGTTACAGAAGACAGGGGGCTCTGGGGCCAACGTCCTGACTTTC.

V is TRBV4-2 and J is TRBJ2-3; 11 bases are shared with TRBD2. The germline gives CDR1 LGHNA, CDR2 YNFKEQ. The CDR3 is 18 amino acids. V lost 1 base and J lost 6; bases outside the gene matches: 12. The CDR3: CASSQGLAGGGMKDTQYF. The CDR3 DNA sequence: TGTGCCAGCAGCCAAGGGCTAGCGGGAGGAGGGATGAAGGATACGCAGTATTTT.

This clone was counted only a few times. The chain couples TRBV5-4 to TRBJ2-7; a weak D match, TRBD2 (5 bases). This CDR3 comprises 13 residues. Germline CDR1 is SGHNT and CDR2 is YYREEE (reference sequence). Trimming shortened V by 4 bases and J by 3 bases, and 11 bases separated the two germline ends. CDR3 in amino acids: CASSVGRDYEQYF. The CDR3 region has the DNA TGTGCCAGCAGCGTCGGACGGGACTACGAGCAGTACTTC.

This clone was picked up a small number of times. The CDR3 DNA sequence: TGTGCCAGCCTCTCGGACAGAATATACGAGCAGTACTTC. Its protein is CASLSDRIYEQYF. This sequence joins TRBV2 and TRBJ2-7; a weak D match, TRBD1 (6 bases). CDR3 size: 13 residues. From germline, CDR1 is SNHLY and CDR2 FYNNEI. Trimming shortened V by 8 bases and J by 4 bases, and 15 bases separated the two germline ends.

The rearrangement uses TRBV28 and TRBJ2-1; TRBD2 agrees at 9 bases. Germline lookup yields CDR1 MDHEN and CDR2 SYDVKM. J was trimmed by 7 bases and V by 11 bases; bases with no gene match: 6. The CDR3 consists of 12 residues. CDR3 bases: TGTGCCGGGGCTAGCGGGATAAATGAGCAGTTCTTC. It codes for CAGASGINEQFF.